Below, 31 T cell receptor beta chains from the same sample are listed, as sequenced in a study of cytomegalovirus exposure and HLA in healthy donors. Primers: 60 Vbeta forward and 13 Jbeta reverse. Libraries were prepared by immunoSEQ multiplex PCR; TCRdb keeps only in-frame clonotypes and omits some of them. The sample has fewer than 130,000 clones, over 60% seen once. The sequencing input was PBMCs. The source of these receptors is a young woman in good health and CMV-seronegative.

The rearrangement joins TRBV7-2 to TRBJ2-4, with a possible D match to TRBD1 (6 bases). The CDR3 has 15 amino acids. V was clipped by 5 bases and J by 9 bases, with 20 bases between them. The V gene's germline CDR1 is SGHTA and CDR2 FQGNSA. The CDR3 DNA reads TGTGCCAGCAGCAATACGGCAGGGGACCCACGCATTCAGTACTTC. Its translation: CASSNTAGDPRIQYF.

This CDR3 reads CASSLRSGMSYNEQFF. In nucleotides, the CDR3 is TGTGCCAGCAGCCTCCGAAGCGGGATGTCCTACAATGAGCAGTTCTTC. The rearrangement joins TRBV28 to TRBJ2-1; TRBD2 matches at 7 bases. V dropped 6 bases and J dropped 1; count of bases not matched to a gene: 9. The CDR3 contains 16 residues. Germline V gives CDR1 MDHEN, CDR2 SYDVKM. The whole variable domain, filled in from reference TRBV28 and TRBJ2-1, reads DVKVTQSSRYLVKRTGEKVFLECVQDMDHENMFWYRQDPGLGLRLIYFSYDVKMKEKGDIPEGYSVSREKKERFSLILESASTNQTSMYLCASSLRSGMSYNEQFFGPGTRLTVL.

The chain links TRBV18 to TRBJ2-5; possibly TRBD2 for D (6 bases). V lost 3 bases and J 3 bases, leaving 14 bases between the germline ends. In germline, CDR1 is KGHSH, CDR2 LQKENI. This CDR3 is built from 15 residues. The CDR3 nucleotides read TGTGCCAGCTCACCCGACACCCCGGGGGAAGAGACCCAGTACTTC. Encoded protein: CASSPDTPGEETQYF.

V is TRBV7-9 and J is TRBJ2-7, with 11 positions matching TRBD1. Germline trimming cut 3 bases from V and 6 bases from J; bases unmatched to any gene: 4. CDR3 length: 14 residues. Germline CDR1 and CDR2: SEHNR and FQNEAQ (reference sequence). The CDR3 is CASSFGQGASEQYF. The CDR3, as DNA: TGTGCCAGCAGCTTTGGACAGGGGGCGAGCGAGCAGTACTTC.

About this clone itself: One end of the junction is discordant with germline, which a read error may explain. This chain connects TRBV7-9 to TRBJ2-1; D not certain. Germline values: CDR1 SEHNR, CDR2 FQNEAQ (reference sequence). There are 13 residues in the CDR3. Written as DNA, the CDR3 is TGTGCCAGCAGCTTACCCATCTACCATGAGCAGTTCTTC. This translates into CASSLPIYHEQFF.

This sequence joins TRBV6-5 and TRBJ2-5; a weak D match, TRBD1 (5 bases). Trimming shortened V by 2 bases and J by 5 bases, and 12 bases separated the two germline ends. This CDR3 contains 14 residues. Germline CDR1 is MNHEY and CDR2 is SVGAGI. CDR3 in amino acids: CASSYNAGLETQYF. The CDR3 DNA reads as TGTGCCAGCAGTTACAATGCAGGGCTGGAGACCCAGTACTTC.

There are a few counts of this clone. The rearrangement links TRBV15 to TRBJ2-1; 7 bases are a match to TRBD2. The CDR3 extends over 16 amino acids. CDR1 is LNHNV and CDR2 is YYDKDF in the germline V gene (reference sequence). Trimming cost V 3 bases and J 6 bases; bases outside gene matches: 11. The CDR3 spells CATSRDGAGAPNEQFF. CDR3 DNA: TGTGCCACCAGCAGGGATGGGGCGGGAGCGCCCAATGAGCAGTTCTTC.

For the CDR3, the DNA is TGTGCCAGCAGTTACAGCGGGAACTACGAGCAGTACTTC. As protein: CASSYSGNYEQYF. The V call is TRBV7-9, the J call TRBJ2-7; TRBD2 matches at 7 bases. CDR1 and CDR2 from the germline V gene are SEHNR and FQNEAQ (reference sequence). The V gene end was trimmed by 6 bases and the J gene end by 3 bases; junction bases not matched to a gene: 5. The CDR3 runs to 13 residues. The whole variable domain, filled in from reference TRBV7-9 and TRBJ2-7, reads DTGVSQNPRHKITKRGQNVTFRCDPISEHNRLYWYRQTLGQGPEFLTYFQNEAQLEKSRLLSDRFSAERPKGSFSTLEIQRTEQGDSAMYLCASSYSGNYEQYFGPGTRLTVT.

V usage is TRBV7-2 and J usage is TRBJ2-3; TRBD1 is a possible D gene (5 bases). V was trimmed by 6 bases and J by 5 bases, leaving 15 bases between them. The V gene's germline CDR1 is SGHTA and CDR2 FQGNSA. The CDR3 contains 14 residues. The CDR3 DNA reads as TGTGCCAGCAGTCTGACCAGGGAAGTAGATACGCAGTATTTT. Translated, it gives CASSLTREVDTQYF.

The chain links TRBV19 to TRBJ1-1; tentative D call: TRBD1 (6 bases). Germline V CDR1 and CDR2: LNHDA, SQIVND (reference sequence). The CDR3 runs to 14 residues. V lost 8 bases and J lost 2, with 15 bases in between. The CDR3 loop is CASYLRGANTEAFF. For the CDR3, the DNA is TGTGCCAGTTACCTGCGGGGGGCAAACACTGAAGCTTTCTTT. The full variable domain, with the rest looked up from reference TRBV19 and TRBJ1-1, is DGGITQSPKYLFRKEGQNVTLSCEQNLNHDAMYWYRQDPGQGLRLIYYSQIVNDFQKGDIAEGYSVSREKKESFPLTVTSAQKNPTAFYLCASYLRGANTEAFFGQGTRLTVV.

The chain is built from TRBV4-2 and TRBJ1-4; maybe TRBD1 (5 bases). Germline CDR1 and CDR2: LGHNA and YNFKEQ. This CDR3 has 15 amino acids. V shed 3 bases and J shed 7 bases, with 15 bases lying between them. In DNA, the CDR3 is TGTGCCAGCAGCCAGGCAAACCAAGGGGTTGAAAAACTGTTTTTT. This gives the protein CASSQANQGVEKLFF.

The genes are TRBV6-1 and TRBJ1-5, with 9 bases lining up with TRBD1. Germline CDR1 and CDR2: MNHNS and SASEGT. V lost 3 bases to trimming and J lost 7 bases; unmatched junction nucleotides: 7. The CDR3 length is 15 residues. CDR3 sequence reads: CASSDEVTGGQPQHF. The CDR3 coding sequence is TGTGCCAGCAGTGATGAAGTGACAGGGGGGCAGCCCCAGCATTTT.

A few counts support this clone. The chain is built from TRBV9 and TRBJ2-5, with 8 nucleotides matching TRBD2. The germline V gene has CDR1 SGDLS and CDR2 YYNGEE. The CDR3 sequence is 17 residues long. Trimming took 0 bases from V and 2 from J; bases not matched to a gene: 9. The CDR3 here is CASSVAHSGGEQETQYF. The CDR3 region has the DNA TGTGCCAGCAGCGTAGCCCATTCCGGGGGGGAACAAGAGACCCAGTACTTC.

This rearrangement joins TRBV30 to TRBJ1-2; the match to TRBD1 covers 12 bases. Germline-derived CDR1 and CDR2 are GTSNPN and SVGIG (reference sequence). Unmatched junction bases numbered 5, after V lost 1 base and J lost 5 bases. The CDR3 has 15 residues. DNA for the CDR3: TGTGCCTGGAGTGGAAGGGACAGGGGGCTATATGGCTACACCTTC. This sequence encodes CAWSGRDRGLYGYTF.

The rearrangement uses TRBV7-9 and TRBJ2-3; 8 nucleotides line up with TRBD1. The CDR3 length is 16 residues. Looked up from germline, CDR1 is SEHNR and CDR2 is FQNEAQ (reference sequence). J was trimmed by 7 bases and V by 1 base; bases with no gene match: 10. CDR3 protein: CASSLGRRQGAYTQYF. CDR3 nucleotides: TGTGCCAGCAGCTTAGGGCGTCGGCAGGGGGCATATACGCAGTATTTT.

The table lists this clone with a few counts. This chain links TRBV29-1 with TRBJ2-3; a possible D gene is TRBD2 (6 bases). The length of the CDR3 is 15 residues. The germline V and J ends were trimmed by 4 bases and 0 bases, with 14 bases remaining between them. The germline CDR1 and CDR2 sequences are SQVTM and ANQGSEA. Here the CDR3 reads CSVVGGDTSTDTQYF. Here the CDR3 DNA reads TGCAGCGTTGTAGGCGGGGATACTAGCACAGATACGCAGTATTTT.

A few counts support this clone. The chain joins TRBV28 to TRBJ2-5, with D unclear. The tail of the sequence fits TRBJ2-7 better, so the J call may be wrong. The CDR3 has 11 amino acids. Germline assignment: CDR1 MDHEN and CDR2 SYDVKM. The CDR3 sequence is CATKSSYEQYF. CDR3 nucleotides: TGTGCCACCAAGAGCTCCTACGAGCAGTACTTC.

The chain uses TRBV18 and TRBJ2-3; 13 bases map to TRBD2. The CDR3 has 17 residues. Trimming took 3 bases from V and 3 from J; bases not matched to a gene: 6. CDR1 KGHSH and CDR2 LQKENI come from the germline V gene. In DNA form, the CDR3 reads TGTGCCAGCTCACCGGCACTGACTAGCGGGAGGACAGATACGCAGTATTTT. Protein product: CASSPALTSGRTDTQYF.

The gene calls are TRBV7-6 and TRBJ2-1, with D possibly TRBD2 on 7 matching bases. V was shortened by 1 base and J by 8 bases, with 15 bases between the two germline ends. This CDR3 is built from 15 residues. Germline V lookup: CDR1 SGHVS, CDR2 FNYEAQ. The CDR3 sequence: CASSLEGGAIDEQFF. The CDR3 DNA reads TGTGCCAGCAGCTTAGAGGGGGGGGCGATCGATGAGCAGTTCTTC.

The rearrangement joins TRBV7-9 to TRBJ1-5; the D gene is possibly TRBD1 (5 bases). The V end lost 2 bases, the J end lost 5 bases, and 13 bases lay between the germline ends. Per the germline V gene, CDR1 is SEHNR and CDR2 is FQNEAQ (reference sequence). There are 15 residues in the CDR3. CDR3 bases: TGTGCCAGCAGCTTACCGGCCAGGGATCATCAGCCCCAGCATTTT. This sequence encodes CASSLPARDHQPQHF.

The chain couples TRBV6-1 to TRBJ1-6; no reliable D call. Germline lookup yields CDR1 MNHNS and CDR2 SASEGT. V dropped 4 bases and J dropped 4 bases, with 14 bases sitting between them. The CDR3 covers 16 residues. CDR3 in DNA: TGTGCCAGCAGTGGGTGGGCAGCACAATATAATTCACCCCTCCACTTT. Translating gives CASSGWAAQYNSPLHF.

This clone came up once. This sequence joins TRBV27 and TRBJ1-2; TRBD1 is a possible D gene (6 bases). The V end lost 6 bases, the J end lost 6 bases, and 20 bases lay between the germline ends. The CDR3 length is 15 residues. The germline gives CDR1 MNHEY, CDR2 SMNVEV (reference sequence). CDR3 amino acids: CASRPSGGRGHGYTF. The CDR3 DNA reads as TGTGCCAGCAGGCCAAGCGGGGGGCGCGGCCATGGCTACACCTTC.

The gene calls are TRBV11-2 and TRBJ2-5; 8 nucleotides match TRBD1. V shed 4 bases, J shed 6 bases, and the junction held 13 bases outside the gene matches. There are 16 residues in the CDR3. Germline V gene data show CDR1 as SGHAT and CDR2 as FQNNGV. In DNA, the CDR3 is TGTGCCAGCAGCTCAATAAGCGGACAGGGATGGAAGACCCAGTACTTC. Its protein product is CASSSISGQGWKTQYF. The full variable domain, rest sourced from reference TRBV11-2 and TRBJ2-5, is EAGVAQSPRYKIIEKRQSVAFWCNPISGHATLYWYQQILGQGPKLLIQFQNNGVVDDSQLPKDRFSAERLKGVDSTLKIQPAKLEDSAVYLCASSSISGQGWKTQYFGPGTRLLVL.

This clone showed up just a few times. The J gene is TRBJ2-7, the V gene TRBV13, with TRBD1 as a possible D gene (5 bases). The V end was cut by 3 bases, the J end by 6 bases, with 9 bases between. CDR1 PRHDT and CDR2 FYEKMQ come from the germline V gene (reference sequence). The CDR3 runs 12 residues. This chain's CDR3 is CASSLGPSEQYF. Written as DNA, the CDR3 is TGTGCCAGCAGCTTGGGGCCATCCGAGCAGTACTTC.

CDR3 amino acids: CASSISTRGAEAFF. Written as DNA, the CDR3 is TGTGCCAGTAGTATCAGCACGCGGGGCGCTGAAGCTTTCTTT. The rearrangement uses TRBV19 and TRBJ1-1; possible D gene TRBD1, 5 bases. CDR3 size: 14 residues. Germline-derived CDR1 and CDR2 are LNHDA and SQIVND (reference sequence). The germline V and J ends were trimmed by 3 bases and 6 bases, with 14 bases remaining between them.

V is TRBV7-2 and J is TRBJ2-7, with a tentative D call TRBD1 (5 bases). Germline V CDR1 and CDR2: SGHTA, FQGNSA. The CDR3 sequence is 14 residues long. Trimming stripped 1 base from V and 3 bases from J, with 10 bases between. The CDR3 reads CASSLGARGYEQYF. The CDR3 bases are TGTGCCAGCAGCTTAGGGGCAAGGGGCTACGAGCAGTACTTC.

This clone occurred once. The chain employs TRBV30 and TRBJ1-2, with TRBD1 matching 10 bases. V trimming: 4 bases; J trimming: 6 bases; junction bases outside the gene matches: 8. The germline gives CDR1 GTSNPN, CDR2 SVGIG (reference sequence). CDR3 length: 14 amino acids. The CDR3 DNA follows: TGTGCCTGGATACCGACAGGGGGCTCGGATGGCTACACCTTC. Encoded protein: CAWIPTGGSDGYTF. The full variable domain, its missing parts supplied by reference TRBV30 and TRBJ1-2, is SQTIHQWPATLVQPVGSPLSLECTVEGTSNPNLYWYRQAAGRGLQLLFYSVGIGQISSEVPQNLSASRPQDRQFILSSKKLLLSDSGFYLCAWIPTGGSDGYTFGSGTRLTVV.

The rearrangement uses TRBV7-9 and TRBJ2-7; no reliable D call. V dropped 1 base and J dropped 3 bases, with 10 bases sitting between them. Germline CDR1 SEHNR, CDR2 FQNEAQ (reference sequence). The CDR3 is 14 amino acids. The CDR3 sequence: CASSLGSNSYEQYF. The CDR3 DNA is TGTGCCAGCAGCTTAGGGTCTAATAGCTACGAGCAGTACTTC.

The rearrangement links TRBV7-9 to TRBJ2-5; tentative D call: TRBD2 (6 bases). The ends were cut back, 5 bases at V and 1 base at J, with 11 bases in the middle. CDR1 and CDR2 from the germline V gene are SEHNR and FQNEAQ (reference sequence). CDR3 length equals 14 residues. CDR3 DNA: TGTGCCAGCAGCCCCCCGACTAGCCAAGAGACCCAGTACTTC. Protein sequence: CASSPPTSQETQYF.

Turning to this clone: The same CDR3 arises from other DNA sequences in this sample as well. The chain joins TRBV4-1 to TRBJ1-1, with a weak D call TRBD1 (6 bases). The CDR3 totals 15 residues. Trimming removed 0 bases from V and 2 bases from J, with 10 bases in between. Germline V lookup: CDR1 MGHRA, CDR2 YSYEKL. The CDR3 region is CASSQDPGGNTEAFF. CDR3 coding DNA: TGCGCCAGCAGCCAAGACCCGGGGGGCAACACTGAAGCTTTCTTT.

This rearrangement joins TRBV28 to TRBJ1-2; 9 positions agree with TRBD1. V dropped 7 bases and J dropped 4; count of bases not matched to a gene: 16. The CDR3 is made up of 17 amino acids. Germline V CDR1 and CDR2: MDHEN, SYDVKM. CDR3 bases: TGTGCCAGCAACAAGCCTAGGACAGGGGATAGTACCTATGGCTACACCTTC. It codes for CASNKPRTGDSTYGYTF.